This T cell receptor (beta chain) was obtained from a study of cytomegalovirus exposure and HLA in healthy donors. Study-wide results and limits: Association of 17,000 or so TCR beta sequences with HLA alleles was found at 0.05 false discovery rate in a later analysis. The number of N-insertions in an Asian-associated ancestry cluster was reportedly below the roughly 620-donor mean in a later analysis. For TCR beta chains, V- and J-gene trimming was later linked to a missense DCLRE1C variant. Judged likely to be a sequencing artifact was a cluster of highly shared sequence variants.

Both 60 Vbeta primers and 13 Jbeta primers went into the PCR. This table comes from immunoSEQ multiplex PCR, and its TCRdb copy is limited to in-frame clones, with some not included. The sample holds about 190,000 clones, roughly 90% seen once. Concerning this clone: What it recognizes is unknown.

What was sequenced was PBMCs. The receptor was derived from a woman aged 25 to 39 in good health and CMV-seronegative.

CDR3 amino acids: CSVAASGRTYNEQFF. In nucleotides, the CDR3 is TGCAGCGTGGCCGCTAGCGGGAGAACTTACAATGAGCAGTTCTTC. The rearrangement joins TRBV29-1 to TRBJ2-1, with 10 bases fitting TRBD2. Germline CDR1 reads SQVTM; CDR2 reads ANQGSEA. Trimming removed 6 bases from V and 4 bases from J; junction bases left unmatched: 9. The CDR3 spans 15 residues.